The subject of this entry is one T cell receptor beta chain. Its antigen is as yet unknown. Time point: sample taken at primary tumor resection. Whole RNA came from tumor, nontumor lung or frozen PBMC and was sequenced without being sorted. This sample stems from a study of spatial heterogeneity in lung cancer. Across the study: Among detected sequences, beta-chain ones consistently exceeded alpha-chain ones in number. Study findings and constraints: Ubiquitous expanded tumor TCRs surfaced in blood more at resection than they did at follow-up.

TCRdb itself ran the 5' RACE reads through MiXCR, one entry per CDR3 protein. This sample carries tens of thousands of distinct CDR3 sequences, roughly 10% of them seen once, and the ten largest clones take 6.9%. This TCR was sampled from a male donor with early-stage non-small cell lung cancer. The specimen comprised PBMCs, sampled at surgery.

The CDR3 nucleotides are TGTGCCACCAGTGATTTAAAGCGGGAGGCCGGTATCACAGATACGCAGTATTTT. The encoded protein is CATSDLKREAGITDTQYF. This sequence joins TRBV24-1 and TRBJ2-3; the match to TRBD2 covers 9 bases. The CDR3 has 18 amino acids. Germline V lookup: CDR1 KGHDR, CDR2 SFDVKD. V lost 1 base and J lost 2; bases outside the gene matches: 9.